This passage covers 29 T cell receptor beta chains from one sample sequenced in a study of a mutant IDH1 vaccine in newly diagnosed glioma. The assay was immunoSEQ multiplex PCR, and TCRdb's table has in-frame clones only and misses some. The data hold tens of thousands of clones, with 83% observed a single time. As for time point: baseline, week 1 (first vaccination visit). Treatment here: pre-vaccination baseline after standard-of-care therapy. The sample was PBMCs, taken from a glioma patient treated with radiotherapy, temozolomide or both. These receptors were taken from a woman in her fifties or sixties with glioma.

The table lists this clone with a count of one. The chain employs TRBV7-6 and TRBJ1-4; tentative D call: TRBD1 (6 bases). Trimming removed 1 base from V and 8 bases from J, with 14 bases in between. The V gene's germline CDR1 is SGHVS and CDR2 FNYEAQ. There are 15 residues in the CDR3. The chain's CDR3 is CASSLEGGIREKLFF. CDR3 DNA sequence: TGTGCCAGCAGCTTAGAGGGGGGGATAAGGGAAAAACTGTTTTTT.

The CDR3 coding sequence is TGTGCCAGCTTTCGACAGGGTGAGCACGAGCAGTACTTC. Translation gives CASFRQGEHEQYF. This chain connects TRBV2 to TRBJ2-7; the match to TRBD1 covers 7 bases. The V and J ends lost 8 bases and 5 bases, in that order; junction bases with no gene match: 9. The germline V gene has CDR1 SNHLY and CDR2 FYNNEI. The CDR3 covers 13 residues.

This clone came up once. This rearrangement joins TRBV6-4 to TRBJ1-1; D not certain. The length of the CDR3 is 15 residues. The V end was cut by 5 bases, the J end by 0 bases, with 13 bases between. Looked up from germline, CDR1 is MRHNA and CDR2 is SNTAGT. CDR3 amino acids: CASSPSTGLNTEAFF. The DNA of the CDR3 is TGTGCCAGCAGTCCATCAACCGGATTGAACACTGAAGCTTTCTTT.

J is TRBJ1-1 and V is TRBV9; 10 nucleotides align to TRBD1. Trimming cost V 4 bases and J 2 bases; bases outside gene matches: 5. Germline-derived CDR1 and CDR2 are SGDLS and YYNGEE. The CDR3 covers 15 residues. The CDR3 DNA reads as TGTGCCAGCAGCCCAGGGGACAGGGGAAACACTGAAGCTTTCTTT. Translating it yields CASSPGDRGNTEAFF.

J is TRBJ2-3 and V is TRBV6-5, with D maybe TRBD1 (5 bases). Trimming shortened V by 4 bases and J by 5 bases, and 7 bases separated the two germline ends. The CDR3 loop spans 12 amino acids. Germline V gene data show CDR1 as MNHEY and CDR2 as SVGAGI. The DNA for the CDR3 is TGTGCCAGCAGTTTCACAGGAGATACGCAGTATTTT. As protein: CASSFTGDTQYF.

The V gene is TRBV7-3, the J gene TRBJ1-2, with 8 bases matching TRBD1. CDR1 and CDR2 (germline): SGHTA, FQGTGA. CDR3 length equals 13 residues. V was clipped by 2 bases and J by 7 bases; unmatched bases: 3. The CDR3: CASSLSGQGGYTF. DNA for the CDR3: TGTGCCAGCAGCTTATCAGGACAGGGTGGCTACACCTTC.

The chain couples TRBV7-9 to TRBJ1-2; 7 bases fit TRBD1. Germline V gives CDR1 SEHNR, CDR2 FQNEAQ (reference sequence). The J segment lost 1 base and the V segment lost 5 bases, leaving 4 bases of the junction unmatched. The CDR3 consists of 14 residues. The DNA for the CDR3 is TGTGCCAGCAGCGTCGGACAGGTTAACTATGGCTACACCTTC. It is translated as CASSVGQVNYGYTF. The entire variable domain, with the rest obtained from reference TRBV7-9 and TRBJ1-2, is as follows: DTGVSQNPRHKITKRGQNVTFRCDPISEHNRLYWYRQTLGQGPEFLTYFQNEAQLEKSRLLSDRFSAERPKGSFSTLEIQRTEQGDSAMYLCASSVGQVNYGYTFGSGTRLTVV.

The V gene is TRBV27, the J gene TRBJ2-2; 7 bases agree with TRBD1. The V and J ends lost 4 bases and 5 bases, in that order; junction bases with no gene match: 7. Looked up from germline, CDR1 is MNHEY and CDR2 is SMNVEV (reference sequence). The CDR3 length is 15 residues. The CDR3 DNA reads TGTGCCAGCAGTTGGACGACAGGGTGGACCGGGGAGCTGTTTTTT. Protein sequence: CASSWTTGWTGELFF.

With respect to this clone: One end of the junction varies from germline; a read error may be responsible. The rearrangement links TRBV30 to TRBJ1-1; D is uncertain. This CDR3 region has 13 residues. Germline V gives CDR1 GTSNPN, CDR2 SVGIG (reference sequence). The CDR3 spells CAWSGEFSAYRSF. Here the CDR3 DNA reads TGTGCCTGGAGTGGGGAGTTTTCAGCATACCGCTCATTT.

The J gene is TRBJ1-2, the V gene TRBV6-5; D is ambiguous. V dropped 1 base and J dropped 5 bases, with 17 bases sitting between them. The CDR3 runs to 16 residues. Germline V lookup: CDR1 MNHEY, CDR2 SVGAGI. The CDR3: CASSYYRTIGPYGYTF. The CDR3 DNA reads as TGTGCCAGCAGTTACTACAGAACTATTGGGCCTTATGGCTACACCTTC.

This clone showed up just once. The chain joins TRBV28 to TRBJ1-6; D gene ambiguous. The CDR3 runs 12 residues. From germline, CDR1 is MDHEN and CDR2 SYDVKM. With 4 bases removed from V and 9 bases from J, the gap between germline ends came to 7 bases. The CDR3 DNA sequence: TGTGCCAGCAGTTCGATGGGTTCACCCCTCCACTTT. The encoded protein is CASSSMGSPLHF.

The chain employs TRBV5-1 and TRBJ2-1; 7 bases map to TRBD1. The V and J ends lost 5 bases and 9 bases, in that order; junction bases with no gene match: 20. Per germline, CDR1 SGHRS and CDR2 YFSETQ. The CDR3 is 17 amino acids. CDR3 sequence reads: CASSTLPLPQGVGEQFF. As DNA, the CDR3 is TGCGCCAGCAGTACCCTCCCCCTCCCGCAGGGGGTCGGTGAGCAGTTCTTC.

This clone was counted once. The V call is TRBV19, the J call TRBJ1-1; D call uncertain. This CDR3 spans 12 amino acids. Deletions cut 5 bases from V and 3 bases from J, with 7 bases between. CDR1 LNHDA and CDR2 SQIVND come from the germline V gene (reference sequence). The CDR3 spells CASSGRYTEAFF. The CDR3, as DNA: TGTGCCAGTAGTGGACGCTACACTGAAGCTTTCTTT.

The chain uses TRBV7-6 and TRBJ1-2; 7 bases agree with TRBD1. Germline CDR1 reads SGHVS; CDR2 reads FNYEAQ. Germline trimming cut 1 base from V and 6 bases from J; bases unmatched to any gene: 5. This CDR3 comprises 14 residues. The CDR3 here is CASSLERQGHGYTF. CDR3 nucleotides: TGTGCCAGCAGCTTAGAGCGACAGGGACATGGCTACACCTTC. The full variable domain, completed using reference TRBV7-6 and TRBJ1-2, is GAGVSQSPRYKVTKRGQDVALRCDPISGHVSLYWYRQALGQGPEFLTYFNYEAQQDKSGLPNDRFSAERPEGSISTLTIQRTEQRDSAMYRCASSLERQGHGYTFGSGTRLTVV.

V is TRBV2 and J is TRBJ2-1; D is possibly TRBD2 (5 bases). Trimming pared 11 bases from V and 5 bases from J, leaving 10 bases between. The CDR3 contains 11 residues. Looked up from germline, CDR1 is SNHLY and CDR2 is FYNNEI. CDR3 coding DNA: TGTGCCGGCACCGGGGACAATGAGCAGTTCTTC. It codes for CAGTGDNEQFF.

The chain combines TRBV6-5 with TRBJ1-2; D remains unclear. V lost 6 bases, J lost 1 base, and 6 bases lay in between. This CDR3 comprises 12 residues. Germline lookup yields CDR1 MNHEY and CDR2 SVGAGI. The CDR3 sequence is CASSRSNYGYTF. The CDR3 DNA reads TGTGCCAGCAGCCGCAGTAACTATGGCTACACCTTC.

This chain links TRBV15 with TRBJ1-2; possibly TRBD1 for D (5 bases). The CDR3 covers 18 residues. Trimming removed 0 bases at V and 2 bases at J, with 19 bases between. Looked up from germline, CDR1 is LNHNV and CDR2 is YYDKDF (reference sequence). Here the CDR3 reads CATSRDGGKGRVNYGYTF. In nucleotides, the CDR3 is TGTGCCACCAGCAGAGATGGGGGGAAGGGGCGAGTGAACTATGGCTACACCTTC.

This clone was recorded a few times. The chain combines TRBV29-1 with TRBJ1-1, with 7 bases identical to TRBD1. This CDR3 has 13 amino acids. Unmatched junction bases numbered 6, after V lost 6 bases and J lost 2 bases. Looked up from germline, CDR1 is SQVTM and CDR2 is ANQGSEA. The CDR3 bases are TGCAGCGTCACCGGGACAGCTAACACTGAAGCTTTCTTT. Translation: CSVTGTANTEAFF. The full variable domain, its missing parts supplied by reference TRBV29-1 and TRBJ1-1, is SAVISQKPSRDICQRGTSLTIQCQVDSQVTMMFWYRQQPGQSLTLIATANQGSEATYESGFVIDKFPISRPNLTFSTLTVSNMSPEDSSIYLCSVTGTANTEAFFGQGTRLTVV.

Note on this clone: A read error may account for a junction end that differs from germline. The chain has TRBV7-2 and TRBJ1-3; TRBD1 might be the D (6 bases). Germline V gene sequence: CDR1 SGHTA, CDR2 FQGNSA. The CDR3 loop spans 12 amino acids. The CDR3 region is CASSLARGDIYF. The CDR3 nucleotides read TGTGCCAGCAGCCTAGCGAGGGGGGACATATATTTT.

This clone appeared a single time. This rearrangement joins TRBV25-1 to TRBJ2-7, with 8 bases that match TRBD1. Germline values: CDR1 MGHDK, CDR2 SYGVNS. V shed 3 bases and J 0 bases; nucleotides not matched to a gene: 4. This CDR3 region has 15 residues. The CDR3 spells CASSEPGTGSYEQYF. The CDR3 DNA reads as TGTGCCAGCAGTGAGCCAGGGACAGGCTCCTACGAGCAGTACTTC.

This clone was counted between two and nine times. The V gene is TRBV11-2, the J gene TRBJ2-7; 7 nucleotides align to TRBD1. V lost 4 bases and J lost 1; bases outside the gene matches: 10. Germline values: CDR1 SGHAT, CDR2 FQNNGV. This CDR3 comprises 16 residues. The CDR3 spells CASSSLTGKRSYEQYF. In nucleotides, the CDR3 is TGTGCCAGCAGCTCCCTGACAGGGAAGAGGTCCTACGAGCAGTACTTC.

A few counts support this clone. V and J are TRBV20-1 and TRBJ1-1; D uncertain. The CDR3 sequence is 10 residues long. Germline CDR1 reads DFQATT; CDR2 reads SNEGSKA (reference sequence). CDR3 nucleotides: TGCAGGGCAGCGAACACTGAAGCTTTCTTT. It yields the protein CRAANTEAFF.

The chain has TRBV7-9 and TRBJ2-3; perhaps TRBD2 as D (5 bases). Trimming took 2 bases from V and 6 from J, leaving 12 bases between them. The CDR3 length is 14 residues. Germline V gene data show CDR1 as SEHNR and CDR2 as FQNEAQ (reference sequence). The CDR3 region is CASSLFRTGDTQYF. In nucleotides, the CDR3 is TGTGCCAGCAGCTTATTCCGGACGGGGGATACGCAGTATTTT.

This chain's CDR3 is CASSYGTGEEEKLFF. The CDR3 nucleotides read TGTGCCAGCAGTTACGGGACAGGGGAGGAGGAAAAACTGTTTTTT. The rearrangement uses TRBV6-5 and TRBJ1-4; 10 bases fit TRBD1. This CDR3 region has 15 residues. Germline V CDR1 and CDR2: MNHEY, SVGAGI. The ends lost 2 bases at V and 8 bases at J; junction bases unmatched: 5.

This clone has a handful of counts. The CDR3 nucleotides read TGTGCCAGCAGTCCACCCGGGACAGGGGTTTCACCCCTCCACTTT. Its translation is CASSPPGTGVSPLHF. The J gene is TRBJ1-6, the V gene TRBV28, with 10 bases matching TRBD1. Trimming removed 5 bases from V and 9 bases from J; junction bases left unmatched: 7. Germline V gene data show CDR1 as MDHEN and CDR2 as SYDVKM. The CDR3 runs to 15 residues.

This sequence joins TRBV5-1 and TRBJ1-3; D call uncertain. The V gene lost 7 bases and the J gene lost 0 bases, with 8 bases spanning the gap. The CDR3 covers 13 residues. The V gene's germline CDR1 is SGHRS and CDR2 YFSETQ. The chain's CDR3 is CASEGDSGNTIYF. CDR3 DNA: TGCGCCAGCGAGGGCGACTCTGGAAACACCATATATTTT.

This clone was counted at least ten times. The chain recombines TRBV6-5 with TRBJ1-1; D gene uncertain. Trimming removed 6 bases from V and 1 base from J, with 9 bases in between. CDR1 and CDR2 (germline): MNHEY, SVGAGI. This CDR3 spans 13 amino acids. CDR3 residues: CASRVLGNTEAFF. Written as DNA, the CDR3 is TGTGCCAGCAGAGTGTTGGGGAACACTGAAGCTTTCTTT.

The chain uses TRBV30 and TRBJ1-4; D may be TRBD1 (6 bases). Germline CDR1 GTSNPN, CDR2 SVGIG (reference sequence). V was shortened by 3 bases and J by 8 bases, with 22 bases between the two germline ends. This CDR3 is built from 16 residues. CDR3 in DNA: TGTGCCTGGAGCCTAATTAGGACAGCCTTAGGCGAAAAACTGTTTTTT. Translated: CAWSLIRTALGEKLFF.

This chain links TRBV30 with TRBJ2-3; D call uncertain. The CDR3 runs to 14 residues. The germline CDR1 and CDR2 sequences are GTSNPN and SVGIG (reference sequence). V was shortened by 3 bases and J by 0 bases, with 10 bases between the two germline ends. In nucleotides, the CDR3 is TGTGCCTGGAGCCGTAGTGGGAGCACAGATACGCAGTATTTT. Its translation is CAWSRSGSTDTQYF. The full variable domain, completed using reference TRBV30 and TRBJ2-3, is SQTIHQWPATLVQPVGSPLSLECTVEGTSNPNLYWYRQAAGRGLQLLFYSVGIGQISSEVPQNLSASRPQDRQFILSSKKLLLSDSGFYLCAWSRSGSTDTQYFGPGTRLTVL.